Following are 32 T cell receptor beta chains from one sample sequenced in a study of blood T cell repertoires in COVID-19. Sequencing used immunoSEQ multiplex PCR; TCRdb keeps in-frame clones, though not all of them. In the table there are fewer than 350,000 clones, approximately 83% of which are singletons. The sequencing input was PBMCs or T cells enriched from blood (not recorded which). The source of these receptors is a woman in her forties with acute COVID-19.

The V and J genes are TRBV27 and TRBJ1-1; D is possibly TRBD1 (5 bases). CDR1 is MNHEY and CDR2 is SMNVEV in the germline V gene (reference sequence). Trimming left V 8 bases short and J 6 bases short, with 10 bases between. The CDR3 consists of 11 residues. The CDR3 spells CASGQGSEAFF. The CDR3, as DNA: TGTGCCAGCGGTCAGGGTTCTGAAGCTTTCTTT.

The chain recombines TRBV6-5 with TRBJ2-2; TRBD1 agrees at 8 bases. V shed 11 bases, J shed 2 bases, and the junction held 7 bases outside the gene matches. This CDR3 spans 14 amino acids. Per germline, CDR1 MNHEY and CDR2 SVGAGI. CDR3 loop: CACTGTGNTGELFF. CDR3 in DNA: TGTGCCTGTACCGGGACAGGAAACACCGGGGAGCTGTTTTTT.

The V call is TRBV19, the J call TRBJ2-7; TRBD1 is a possible D gene (6 bases). Germline CDR1 is LNHDA and CDR2 is SQIVND (reference sequence). The V end was cut by 4 bases, the J end by 3 bases, with 19 bases between. The CDR3 covers 16 residues. The chain's CDR3 is CASSNEFVQGNYEQYF. The CDR3 nucleotides are TGTGCCAGTAGTAATGAGTTTGTACAGGGTAACTACGAGCAGTACTTC.

CDR3 in DNA: TGTGCCAGCAGCCCAGGTGGGCCTGGGACTGGAGGTTTGTATACGCAGTATTTT. This gives the protein CASSPGGPGTGGLYTQYF. The rearrangement joins TRBV4-2 to TRBJ2-3, with a tentative D call TRBD2 (6 bases). The CDR3 length is 18 residues. V was clipped by 4 bases and J by 7 bases, with 27 bases between them. The V gene's germline CDR1 is LGHNA and CDR2 YNFKEQ.

The V and J genes are TRBV5-1 and TRBJ1-6; D is perhaps TRBD1 (6 bases). Germline-derived CDR1 and CDR2 are SGHRS and YFSETQ. The CDR3 extends over 14 amino acids. V was clipped by 4 bases and J by 9 bases, with 14 bases between them. The DNA of the CDR3 is TGCGCCAGCAGCGAACAGGGACCGGGTTCACCCCTCCACTTT. Translation gives CASSEQGPGSPLHF.

The chain couples TRBV15 to TRBJ1-5; 7 bases map to TRBD1. There are 16 residues in the CDR3. Germline CDR1 and CDR2: LNHNV and YYDKDF (reference sequence). J gave up 0 bases and V 3 bases, and 5 bases lay outside the gene matches. The CDR3 protein is CATSSAGTVSNQPQHF. CDR3 sequence (DNA): TGTGCCACCAGCAGCGCCGGGACAGTTAGCAATCAGCCCCAGCATTTT.

This clone appeared a few times. The chain employs TRBV6-5 and TRBJ2-7; TRBD2 might be the D (5 bases). The CDR3 is made up of 14 amino acids. Trimming shortened V by 6 bases and J by 0 bases, and 12 bases separated the two germline ends. CDR1 and CDR2 (germline): MNHEY, SVGAGI. The CDR3 sequence: CASSPTRGSYEQYF. CDR3 sequence (DNA): TGTGCCAGCAGCCCAACTCGGGGCTCCTACGAGCAGTACTTC.

There are a few counts of this clone. The gene calls are TRBV9 and TRBJ2-6; 9 bases match TRBD1. Germline CDR1 is SGDLS and CDR2 is YYNGEE. CDR3 length: 16 amino acids. V dropped 0 bases and J dropped 2; count of bases not matched to a gene: 0. This chain's CDR3 is CASSVGQGAGANVLTF. In nucleotides, the CDR3 is TGTGCCAGCAGCGTAGGACAGGGGGCTGGGGCCAACGTCCTGACTTTC.

This chain uses TRBV7-9 with TRBJ1-6; 8 positions agree with TRBD1. After removal of 5 bases from V and 3 bases from J, the junction contained 12 bases not matched to a gene. The germline V gene has CDR1 SEHNR and CDR2 FQNEAQ (reference sequence). The CDR3 is 18 amino acids. Here the CDR3 DNA reads TGTGCCAGCAGCCCTGGGAGAGAGGGACAGGTCTATAATTCACCCCTCCACTTT. Protein product: CASSPGREGQVYNSPLHF.

V is TRBV19 and J is TRBJ1-1, with 7 bases matching TRBD1. V trimming: 5 bases; J trimming: 4 bases; junction bases outside the gene matches: 13. The V gene's germline CDR1 is LNHDA and CDR2 SQIVND (reference sequence). This CDR3 contains 16 residues. DNA for the CDR3: TGTGCCAGTAGTCCGACCACGACAGGGATCGGCACTGAAGCTTTCTTT. This sequence encodes CASSPTTTGIGTEAFF.

A single count supports this clone. The J gene is TRBJ1-3, the V gene TRBV5-6; D not certain. The CDR3 runs 15 residues. The V gene lost 4 bases and the J gene lost 0 bases, with 11 bases spanning the gap. In germline, CDR1 is SGHDT, CDR2 YYEEEE. As DNA, the CDR3 is TGTGCCAGCAGCCCTACAACTAGCTCTGGAAACACCATATATTTT. Translation: CASSPTTSSGNTIYF.

The V call is TRBV2, the J call TRBJ2-7; TRBD1 agrees at 8 bases. V trimming: 6 bases; J trimming: 6 bases; junction bases outside the gene matches: 7. The CDR3 is 13 residues long. Per germline, CDR1 SNHLY and CDR2 FYNNEI. The CDR3 loop is CASSRDRQGEQYF. CDR3 sequence (DNA): TGTGCCAGCAGCCGGGACAGGCAAGGCGAGCAGTACTTC.

The rearrangement uses TRBV9 and TRBJ2-7; 8 bases are a match to TRBD1. The junction had 3 bases not matched to a gene; V was cut back by 1 base and J by 3 bases. This CDR3 has 14 amino acids. Germline loops: CDR1 SGDLS, CDR2 YYNGEE. CDR3 in amino acids: CASSVSTGGYEQYF. For the CDR3, the DNA is TGTGCCAGCAGCGTAAGTACAGGGGGCTACGAGCAGTACTTC.

This sequence joins TRBV9 and TRBJ1-2; D ambiguous. Trimming took 0 bases from V and 8 from J, leaving 11 bases between them. The CDR3 runs 13 residues. Germline V gene sequence: CDR1 SGDLS, CDR2 YYNGEE. This chain's CDR3 is CASSVEEGYGYTF. The CDR3 DNA reads TGTGCCAGCAGCGTAGAGGAGGGCTACGGCTACACCTTC.

This clone occurred once. This chain uses TRBV9 with TRBJ2-7; TRBD1 matches at 10 bases. The ends lost 4 bases at V and 3 bases at J; junction bases unmatched: 10. CDR3 length equals 16 residues. The V gene's germline CDR1 is SGDLS and CDR2 YYNGEE. This chain's CDR3 is CASSPRQGAGVYEQYF. CDR3 coding DNA: TGTGCCAGCAGCCCAAGACAGGGGGCGGGGGTCTACGAGCAGTACTTC.

The chain combines TRBV27 with TRBJ1-5, with 7 nucleotides matching TRBD1. The CDR3 totals 13 residues. Germline CDR1 MNHEY, CDR2 SMNVEV (reference sequence). The V and J ends lost 6 bases and 11 bases, in that order; junction bases with no gene match: 10. This CDR3 is CASSLEQGWAQHF. The DNA for the CDR3 is TGTGCCAGCAGCCTTGAACAGGGGTGGGCCCAGCATTTT.

This rearrangement joins TRBV28 to TRBJ1-2; no clear D gene. Germline CDR1 MDHEN, CDR2 SYDVKM. The CDR3 sequence is 13 residues long. Trimming stripped 2 bases from V and 5 bases from J, with 9 bases between. The CDR3 bases are TGTGCCAGCAGTTTAGTTACAGAGTATGGCTACACCTTC. This encodes CASSLVTEYGYTF.

The V call is TRBV29-1, the J call TRBJ2-5, with D perhaps TRBD1 (5 bases). V dropped 5 bases and J dropped 7 bases, with 23 bases sitting between them. Germline V gives CDR1 SQVTM, CDR2 ANQGSEA. This CDR3 comprises 15 residues. The CDR3 sequence is CSVMVASTAWATQYF. CDR3 DNA: TGCAGCGTTATGGTCGCATCGACAGCATGGGCGACCCAGTACTTC.

The chain couples TRBV10-2 to TRBJ1-1; no firm D call. Germline loops: CDR1 WSHSY, CDR2 SAAADI. The V end lost 4 bases, the J end lost 5 bases, and 11 bases lay between the germline ends. The CDR3 length is 13 residues. The CDR3 nucleotides read TGCGCCAGCAGTGGCCGGGGAAGGACTGAAGCTTTCTTT. Protein sequence: CASSGRGRTEAFF.

This chain links TRBV28 with TRBJ2-7; D might be TRBD1 (5 bases). This CDR3 comprises 13 residues. V was clipped by 6 bases and J by 3 bases, with 12 bases between them. Germline assignment: CDR1 MDHEN and CDR2 SYDVKM. The CDR3 coding sequence is TGTGCCAGCAGCCGCACCCAGGGCTACGAGCAGTACTTC. It encodes CASSRTQGYEQYF. Drawing the rest from reference TRBV28 and TRBJ2-7, the complete variable domain is DVKVTQSSRYLVKRTGEKVFLECVQDMDHENMFWYRQDPGLGLRLIYFSYDVKMKEKGDIPEGYSVSREKKERFSLILESASTNQTSMYLCASSRTQGYEQYFGPGTRLTVT.

The V call is TRBV27, the J call TRBJ1-2, with 9 bases fitting TRBD1. V was clipped by 9 bases and J by 5 bases; unmatched bases: 16. CDR3 length: 16 amino acids. CDR1 is MNHEY and CDR2 is SMNVEV in the germline V gene (reference sequence). CDR3 nucleotides: TGTGCCAGTACGGGGGGCCGGGACAGGGAAAAATATGGCTACACCTTC. Protein: CASTGGRDREKYGYTF.

The chain recombines TRBV2 with TRBJ1-1; no firm D call. The CDR3 covers 14 residues. The V end lost 5 bases, the J end lost 3 bases, and 13 bases lay between the germline ends. CDR1 is SNHLY and CDR2 is FYNNEI in the germline V gene. CDR3 bases: TGTGCCAGCAGTTCGCGATCGAGTGACACTGAAGCTTTCTTT. It translates to CASSSRSSDTEAFF. The full variable domain, its missing parts supplied by reference TRBV2 and TRBJ1-1, is EPEVTQTPSHQVTQMGQEVILRCVPISNHLYFYWYRQILGQKVEFLVSFYNNEISEKSEIFDDQFSVERPDGSNFTLKIRSTKLEDSAMYFCASSSRSSDTEAFFGQGTRLTVV.

The V and J genes are TRBV2 and TRBJ1-6, with D uncertain. The CDR3 length is 15 residues. The germline V gene has CDR1 SNHLY and CDR2 FYNNEI. CDR3 residues: CSTGEAPDYNSPLHF. The CDR3 nucleotides are TGTTCGACTGGGGAGGCCCCAGATTATAATTCACCCCTCCACTTT.

The chain has TRBV6-2 or TRBV6-3 and TRBJ1-4; D may be TRBD1 (5 bases). Germline V gene lookup returns CDR1 MNHEY and CDR2 SVGEGT. This CDR3 is built from 14 residues. The V gene lost 0 bases and the J gene lost 6 bases, with 8 bases spanning the gap. CDR3 nucleotides: TGTGCCAGCAGTTACTCCGACAGCTATGAAAAACTGTTTTTT. This codes for CASSYSDSYEKLFF.

The chain has TRBV5-4 and TRBJ2-3, with D perhaps TRBD1 (6 bases). V was clipped by 2 bases and J by 2 bases, with 15 bases between them. The CDR3 contains 16 residues. Germline CDR1 is SGHNT and CDR2 is YYREEE (reference sequence). The DNA for the CDR3 is TGTGCCAGCAGCTTCCGACAGGCCCTTTACACAGATACGCAGTATTTT. Its protein is CASSFRQALYTDTQYF.

V is TRBV15 and J is TRBJ2-2; D is unresolved. Trimming left V 1 base short and J 6 bases short, with 9 bases between. Germline V gene sequence: CDR1 LNHNV, CDR2 YYDKDF (reference sequence). CDR3 length equals 14 residues. The CDR3 loop is CATSRGGLAGELFF. In nucleotides, the CDR3 is TGTGCCACCAGCAGAGGAGGTTTGGCCGGGGAGCTGTTTTTT.

V gene TRBV27 combines with J gene TRBJ1-1; 11 bases align to TRBD1. The CDR3 is made up of 17 amino acids. Germline-derived CDR1 and CDR2 are MNHEY and SMNVEV (reference sequence). V trimming: 4 bases; J trimming: 3 bases; junction bases outside the gene matches: 10. CDR3 sequence (DNA): TGTGCCAGCAGTTCGTGGGGACAGGGGGTTAGGGACACTGAAGCTTTCTTT. This translates into CASSSWGQGVRDTEAFF.

This chain links TRBV5-4 with TRBJ2-5; 8 positions match TRBD1. Germline V gene data show CDR1 as SGHNT and CDR2 as YYREEE (reference sequence). V gave up 0 bases and J gave up 4 bases; unmatched junction bases: 8. The CDR3 has 16 residues. This chain's CDR3 is CASSLGGGTGLETQYF. DNA for the CDR3: TGTGCCAGCAGCTTGGGCGGAGGGACAGGATTAGAGACCCAGTACTTC.

As concerns this clone: At one end, the junction sequence differs from germline, possibly due to a read error. The chain has TRBV19 and TRBJ2-2, with TRBD1 as a possible D gene (6 bases). Germline assignment: CDR1 LNHDA and CDR2 SQIVND (reference sequence). The CDR3 length is 16 residues. The CDR3 sequence: CASSPRGTSKTGELFF. In DNA, the CDR3 is TGTGCCAGTAGTCCAAGGGGGACATCGAAGACCGGGGAGCTGTTTTTT.

V usage is TRBV6-4 and J usage is TRBJ2-2; 11 bases are shared with TRBD1. Germline values: CDR1 MRHNA, CDR2 SNTAGT. V lost 6 bases, J lost 5 bases, and 5 bases stayed unmatched. The CDR3 sequence is 15 residues long. In DNA form, the CDR3 reads TGTGCCAGCAGAACCGGGACAGGGGGGACCGGGGAGCTGTTTTTT. Encoded protein: CASRTGTGGTGELFF.

The chain carries TRBV7-2 and TRBJ1-4; TRBD1 matches 7 bases. From germline, CDR1 is SGHTA and CDR2 FQGNSA. Trimming took 7 bases from V and 5 from J; bases not matched to a gene: 7. The CDR3 extends over 14 amino acids. CDR3 coding DNA: TGTGCCAGCACTATGGGACAGCCCAATGAAAAACTGTTTTTT. Its protein product is CASTMGQPNEKLFF. Using reference TRBV7-2 and TRBJ1-4 for the parts outside the CDR3, the full variable domain is GAGVSQSPSNKVTEKGKDVELRCDPISGHTALYWYRQSLGQGLEFLIYFQGNSAPDKSGLPSDRFSAERTGGSVSTLTIQRTQQEDSAVYLCASTMGQPNEKLFFGSGTQLSVL.

This clone was seen more than once but under ten times. This chain uses TRBV5-1 with TRBJ2-6; tentatively, D is TRBD2 (6 bases). Germline values: CDR1 SGHRS, CDR2 YFSETQ. The CDR3 has 18 amino acids. V lost 2 bases to trimming and J lost 1 base, with 16 bases between them. The CDR3 sequence: CASSFISGLSSGANVLTF. The CDR3 DNA is TGCGCCAGCAGCTTTATTTCGGGACTTTCTTCTGGGGCCAACGTCCTGACTTTC. Full variable domain (rest looked up from reference TRBV5-1 and TRBJ2-6): KAGVTQTPRYLIKTRGQQVTLSCSPISGHRSVSWYQQTPGQGLQFLFEYFSETQRNKGNFPGRFSGRQFSNSRSEMNVSTLELGDSALYLCASSFISGLSSGANVLTFGAGSRLTVL.